This record covers a single T cell receptor beta chain. The data were obtained in a study of CD8+ T cells in alopecia areata. Across the study: A 6-month period off drug followed tofacitinib, which lasted 6 to 18 months.

CDR1 and CDR2 (germline): LGHNA, YNFKEQ. The CDR3 runs to 13 residues. Trimming cost V 7 bases and J 3 bases, with 12 bases left between them. Specified treatment: oral pan-JAK inhibitor, 5-10 mg twice daily. Both peripheral blood and punch biopsies of lesional scalp skin were obtained from patients who had alopecia areata. Isolated RNA was reverse transcribed into cDNA used as the sequencing template. Clones were sequenced by immunoSEQ multiplex PCR, and TCRdb holds only the in-frame ones, with some missing. The sample lists roughly 200,000 clones, approximately 40% occurring once. Sequenced material: CD4+ T cells sorted from blood, taken at roughly week 36, from a patient treated with tofacitinib. The TCR was taken from a human donor with alopecia areata. The V and J genes are TRBV4-2 and TRBJ1-1; weak D call: TRBD1 (5 bases). CDR3 DNA: TGTGCCAGCACCACTGGGGGGGACACTGAAGCTTTCTTT. Its translation: CASTTGGDTEAFF.